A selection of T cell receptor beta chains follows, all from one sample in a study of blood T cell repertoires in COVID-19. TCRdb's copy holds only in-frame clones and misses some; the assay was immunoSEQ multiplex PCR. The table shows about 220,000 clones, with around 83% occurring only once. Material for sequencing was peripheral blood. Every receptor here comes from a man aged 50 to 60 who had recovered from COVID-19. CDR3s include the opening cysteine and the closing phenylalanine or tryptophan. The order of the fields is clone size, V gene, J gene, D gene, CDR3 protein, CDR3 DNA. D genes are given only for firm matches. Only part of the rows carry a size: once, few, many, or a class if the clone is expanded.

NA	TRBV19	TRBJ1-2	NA	CASSIEWAGHYGYTF	TGTGCCAGTAGTATAGAATGGGCAGGTCACTATGGCTACACCTTC
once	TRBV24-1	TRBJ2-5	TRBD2	CATSARAGARETQYF	TGTGCCACCAGTGCTCGAGCGGGAGCGCGAGAGACCCAGTACTTC
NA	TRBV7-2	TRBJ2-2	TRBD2	CASSLLAGGVTGELFF	TGTGCCAGCAGCCTCCTAGCGGGAGGGGTCACCGGGGAGCTGTTTTTT
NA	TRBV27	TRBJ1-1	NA	CASSSPSGGRNTEAFF	TGTGCCAGCAGTTCCCCCTCCGGGGGACGGAACACTGAAGCTTTCTTT
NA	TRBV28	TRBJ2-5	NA	CASSYPSPRSETQYF	TGTGCCAGCAGTTACCCTAGCCCCCGTTCCGAGACCCAGTACTTC
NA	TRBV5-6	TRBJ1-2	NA	CASRNRGQHAKGGYTF	TGTGCCAGCAGAAATCGAGGGCAGCATGCCAAGGGTGGCTACACCTTC
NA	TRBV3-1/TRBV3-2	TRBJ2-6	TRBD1	CASSRGTGNSGANVLTF	TGTGCCAGCAGCCGCGGGACAGGCAACTCTGGGGCCAACGTCCTGACTTTC
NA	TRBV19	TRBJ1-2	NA	CASSISGGRDYGYTF	TGTGCCAGTAGTATCAGCGGGGGAAGGGACTATGGCTACACCTTC
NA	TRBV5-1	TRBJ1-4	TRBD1	CASSLADRDRGREKLFF	TGCGCCAGCAGCTTGGCCGACAGGGACAGGGGACGGGAAAAACTGTTTTTT
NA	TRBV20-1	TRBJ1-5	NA	CSASPTVNQPQHF	TGCAGTGCTAGTCCGACAGTCAATCAGCCCCAGCATTTT
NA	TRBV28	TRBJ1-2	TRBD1	CASSLFPGQEVRYTF	TGTGCCAGCAGTTTATTCCCAGGACAGGAGGTACGCTACACCTTC
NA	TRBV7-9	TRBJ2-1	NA	CASAGTKADSTYNEQFF	TGTGCCAGCGCGGGCACTAAGGCGGACTCCACCTACAATGAGCAGTTCTTC
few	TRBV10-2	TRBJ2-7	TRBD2	CASSWTSGRKDTHEQYF	TGCGCCAGCAGCTGGACTAGCGGGAGGAAGGATACCCACGAGCAGTACTTC
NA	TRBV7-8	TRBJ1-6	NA	CASSRGQGGSPLHF	TGTGCCAGCAGCCGGGGGCAGGGAGGATCACCCCTCCACTTT
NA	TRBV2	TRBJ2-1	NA	CASRKGASSYNEQFF	TGTGCCAGCAGAAAAGGGGCTAGCTCCTACAATGAGCAGTTCTTC
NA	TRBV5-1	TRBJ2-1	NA	CASSLFTGAVNEQFF	TGCGCCAGCAGCTTATTTACGGGAGCCGTCAATGAGCAGTTCTTC
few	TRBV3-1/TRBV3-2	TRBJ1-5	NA	CASSQASGNQPQHF	TGTGCCAGCAGCCAAGCGTCAGGGAACCAGCCCCAGCATTTT
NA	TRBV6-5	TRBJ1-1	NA	CASRPLIRGGSEAFF	TGTGCCAGCCGACCTTTAATAAGGGGCGGGAGTGAAGCTTTCTTT
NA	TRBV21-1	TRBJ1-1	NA	CASSKTYRSFSRGTEAFF	TGTGCCAGCAGCAAGACCTACAGGTCATTCTCGCGGGGCACTGAAGCTTTCTTT
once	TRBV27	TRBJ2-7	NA	CASSFGQGRTEQYF	TGTGCCAGCAGTTTTGGGCAGGGTAGGACGGAGCAGTACTTC
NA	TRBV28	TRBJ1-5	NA	CASSPTLGQPQHF	TGTGCCAGCAGCCCTACCCTAGGACAGCCCCAGCATTTT
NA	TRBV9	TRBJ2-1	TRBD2	CASTPLAGPYNEQFF	TGTGCCAGCACCCCTTTAGCGGGACCCTACAATGAGCAGTTCTTC
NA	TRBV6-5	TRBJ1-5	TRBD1	CASRRTGAHNQPQHF	TGTGCCAGCAGACGGACAGGGGCGCACAATCAGCCCCAGCATTTT
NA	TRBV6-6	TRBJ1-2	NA	CASSYSMTNYGYTF	TGTGCCAGCAGTTACTCGATGACAAACTATGGCTACACCTTC
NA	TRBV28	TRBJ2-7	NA	CASSATYEQYF	TGTGCCAGCAGTGCGACCTACGAGCAGTACTTC
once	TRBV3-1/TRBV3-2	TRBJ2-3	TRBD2	CASSQEAPGLATSTDTQYF	TGTGCCAGCAGCCAAGAGGCCCCCGGACTAGCGACTAGCACAGATACGCAGTATTTT
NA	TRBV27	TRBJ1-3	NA	CASSLKSPGDSGNTIYF	TGTGCCAGCAGTTTAAAGAGTCCGGGAGATTCTGGAAACACCATATATTTT
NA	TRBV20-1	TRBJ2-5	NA	CGQGYQETQYF	TGCGGTCAGGGATACCAAGAGACCCAGTACTTC
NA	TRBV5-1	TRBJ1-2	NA	CASSVEGGGYTF	TGCGCCAGCAGCGTCGAAGGGGGTGGCTACACCTTC
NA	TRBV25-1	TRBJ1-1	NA	CASRPTVHEAFF	TGTGCCAGCAGGCCGACAGTCCATGAAGCTTTCTTT
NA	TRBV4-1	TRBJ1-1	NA	CASSQGPDTMNTEAFF	TGCGCCAGCAGCCAAGGGCCGGACACGATGAACACTGAAGCTTTCTTT
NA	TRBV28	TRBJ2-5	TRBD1	CASSPGTVQETQYF	TGTGCCAGCAGTCCCGGGACAGTCCAAGAGACCCAGTACTTC
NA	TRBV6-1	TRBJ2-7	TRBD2	CASSVASGRVSYEQYF	TGTGCCAGCAGTGTAGCTAGCGGGAGGGTCTCCTACGAGCAGTACTTC
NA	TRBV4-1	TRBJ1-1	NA	CASSQTGNTNTEAFF	TGCGCCAGCAGCCAAACAGGTAATACGAACACTGAAGCTTTCTTT
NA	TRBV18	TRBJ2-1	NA	CASSPGQRVYNEQFF	TGTGCCAGCTCACCCGGACAACGGGTCTACAATGAGCAGTTCTTC
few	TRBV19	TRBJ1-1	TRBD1	CASSIEGTANTEAFF	TGTGCCAGTAGTATAGAAGGGACAGCGAACACTGAAGCTTTCTTT
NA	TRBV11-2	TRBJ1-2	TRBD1	CASSKDRGNLYGYTF	TGTGCCAGCAGCAAAGACAGGGGAAACCTCTATGGCTACACCTTC
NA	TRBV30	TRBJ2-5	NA	CAWSEPVKETQYF	TGTGCCTGGAGTGAGCCGGTGAAAGAGACCCAGTACTTC
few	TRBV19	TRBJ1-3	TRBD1	CASLRQGSSGNTIYF	TGTGCCAGTCTTCGACAGGGAAGCTCTGGAAACACCATATATTTT
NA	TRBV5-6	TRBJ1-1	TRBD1	CASSYRTGGLSTEAFF	TGTGCCAGCAGCTATCGGACAGGGGGCTTGAGCACTGAAGCTTTCTTT
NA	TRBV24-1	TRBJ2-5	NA	CATSAGHSSQETQYF	TGTGCCACCAGTGCGGGACACAGTTCCCAAGAGACCCAGTACTTC
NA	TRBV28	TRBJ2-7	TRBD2	CASSHEMGLAGVSYEQYF	TGTGCCAGCAGTCACGAAATGGGACTAGCGGGAGTCTCCTACGAGCAGTACTTC
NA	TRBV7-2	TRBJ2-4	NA	CASSPYGRDFSNIQYF	TGTGCCAGCAGTCCATATGGCAGGGATTTTAGTAACATTCAGTACTTC
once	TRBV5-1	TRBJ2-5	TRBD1	CASSLQGEETQYF	TGCGCCAGCAGCTTGCAGGGGGAGGAGACCCAGTACTTC